The clone carrying this T cell receptor (beta chain) was picked up a small number of times. Other DNA variants within this sample encode the same CDR3. This entry belongs to a study of blood T cell repertoires in COVID-19. Overall study: Spain, Italy and the United States supplied samples that represented acute and convalescent COVID-19.

Original processing methods: Estimated nucleated cell counts came from reference gene primer amplification. Produced via immunoSEQ multiplex PCR; TCRdb's table is partial and in-frame only. Clone size and the V and J calls come from that table; the DNA yielded D and trimming. This repertoire shows over 200,000 clones, about nine tenths found once; its top ten account for under 14%. Seattle-derived patients entered the study during active infection and were followed longitudinally. Sequences were obtained from peripheral blood. This TCR was recovered from a man between 50 and 59 years old with COVID-19, enrolled during active disease.

DNA of the CDR3: TGCGCCAGCAGCTTGGCCGGGGGGATGAACACTGAAGCTTTCTTT. Protein sequence: CASSLAGGMNTEAFF. The chain is built from TRBV5-1 and TRBJ1-1, with D perhaps matching TRBD1 (5 bases). V gave up 0 bases and J gave up 0 bases, with 9 bases separating them. Germline CDR1 is SGHRS and CDR2 is YFSETQ. This CDR3 is built from 15 residues.